This T cell receptor beta chain came from a study of blood T cell repertoires in COVID-19. Germline V gene data show CDR1 as GTSNPN and CDR2 as SVGIG (reference sequence). Trimming at V came to 1 base and at J to 7 bases, leaving 8 bases not matched to a gene. The CDR3 consists of 14 residues. This clone appeared a single time. Study processing details: Researchers report that nucleated cell counts were estimated from reference gene primer amplification. Using immunoSEQ multiplex PCR, the repertoire was profiled, and TCRdb retains in-frame clones only, with some absent. V and J calls plus clone size are reproduced from that table; the DNA served to infer D and trimming. The table has 45,000 to 60,000 clones, about 85% seen once.

The sequence was collected from a woman older than 75 with acute or convalescent COVID-19. The V call is TRBV30, the J call TRBJ2-7; 9 bases fit TRBD1. Sample: peripheral blood. Here the CDR3 DNA reads TGTGCCTGGAGTGGCGGGACAGGGATCGAGGAGCAGTACTTC. Translated: CAWSGGTGIEEQYF.